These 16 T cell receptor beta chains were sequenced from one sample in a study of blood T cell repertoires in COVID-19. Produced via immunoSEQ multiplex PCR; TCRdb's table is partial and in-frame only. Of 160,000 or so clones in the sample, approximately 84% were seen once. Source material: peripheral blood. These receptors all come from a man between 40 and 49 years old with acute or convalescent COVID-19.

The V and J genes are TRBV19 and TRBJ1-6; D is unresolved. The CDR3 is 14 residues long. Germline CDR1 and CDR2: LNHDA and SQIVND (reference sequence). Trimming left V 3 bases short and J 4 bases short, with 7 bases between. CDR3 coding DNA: TGTGCCAGTAGTATGACTGATTATAATTCACCCCTCCACTTT. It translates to CASSMTDYNSPLHF. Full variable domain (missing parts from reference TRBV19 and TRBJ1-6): DGGITQSPKYLFRKEGQNVTLSCEQNLNHDAMYWYRQDPGQGLRLIYYSQIVNDFQKGDIAEGYSVSREKKESFPLTVTSAQKNPTAFYLCASSMTDYNSPLHFGNGTRLTVT.

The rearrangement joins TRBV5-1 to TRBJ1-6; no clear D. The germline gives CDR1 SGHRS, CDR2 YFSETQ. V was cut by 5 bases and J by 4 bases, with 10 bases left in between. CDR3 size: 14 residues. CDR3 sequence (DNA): TGCGCCAGCAGGTTACGAGCTTATAATTCACCCCTCCACTTT. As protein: CASRLRAYNSPLHF. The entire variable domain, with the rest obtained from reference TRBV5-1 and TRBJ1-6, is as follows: KAGVTQTPRYLIKTRGQQVTLSCSPISGHRSVSWYQQTPGQGLQFLFEYFSETQRNKGNFPGRFSGRQFSNSRSEMNVSTLELGDSALYLCASRLRAYNSPLHFGNGTRLTVT.

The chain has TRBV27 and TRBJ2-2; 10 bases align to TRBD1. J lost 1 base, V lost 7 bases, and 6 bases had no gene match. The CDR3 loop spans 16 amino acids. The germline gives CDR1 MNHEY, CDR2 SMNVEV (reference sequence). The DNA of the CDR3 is TGTGCCAGCAAAGACCGGGACAGGGGGAACACCGGGGAGCTGTTTTTT. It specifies CASKDRDRGNTGELFF.

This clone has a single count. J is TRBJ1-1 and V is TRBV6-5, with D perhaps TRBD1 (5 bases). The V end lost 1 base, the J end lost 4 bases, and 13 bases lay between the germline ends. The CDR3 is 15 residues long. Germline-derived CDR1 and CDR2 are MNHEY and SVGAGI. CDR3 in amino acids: CASSYLPGFSTEAFF. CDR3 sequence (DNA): TGTGCCAGCAGTTACTTACCAGGGTTTTCCACTGAAGCTTTCTTT.

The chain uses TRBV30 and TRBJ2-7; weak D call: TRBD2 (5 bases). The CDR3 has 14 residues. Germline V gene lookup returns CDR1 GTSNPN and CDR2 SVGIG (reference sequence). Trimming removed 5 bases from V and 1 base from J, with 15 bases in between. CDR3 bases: TGTGCCTGGTCCACCTTTGGCGGGTCCTACGAGCAGTACTTC. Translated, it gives CAWSTFGGSYEQYF. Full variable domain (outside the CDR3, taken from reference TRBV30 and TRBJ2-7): SQTIHQWPATLVQPVGSPLSLECTVEGTSNPNLYWYRQAAGRGLQLLFYSVGIGQISSEVPQNLSASRPQDRQFILSSKKLLLSDSGFYLCAWSTFGGSYEQYFGPGTRLTVT.

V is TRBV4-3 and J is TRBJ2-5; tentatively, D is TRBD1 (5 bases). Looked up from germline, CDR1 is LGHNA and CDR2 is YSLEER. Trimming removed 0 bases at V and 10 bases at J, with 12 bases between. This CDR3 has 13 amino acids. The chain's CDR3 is CASSQEVEQVQYF. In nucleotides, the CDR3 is TGCGCCAGCAGCCAAGAAGTTGAACAGGTCCAGTACTTC.

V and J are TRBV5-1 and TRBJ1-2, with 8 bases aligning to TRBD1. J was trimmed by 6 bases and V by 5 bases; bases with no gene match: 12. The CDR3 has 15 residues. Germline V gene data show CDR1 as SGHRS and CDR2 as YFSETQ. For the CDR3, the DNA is TGCGCCAGCAGAACTTATCCAGGGGGCGAGAATGGCTACACCTTC. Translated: CASRTYPGGENGYTF.

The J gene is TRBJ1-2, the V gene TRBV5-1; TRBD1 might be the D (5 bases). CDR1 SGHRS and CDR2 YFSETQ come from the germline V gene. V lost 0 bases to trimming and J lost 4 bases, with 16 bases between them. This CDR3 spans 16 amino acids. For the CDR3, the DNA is TGCGCCAGCAGCTTGGCCTACGGGGGGGAAGCCTATGGCTACACCTTC. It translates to CASSLAYGGEAYGYTF. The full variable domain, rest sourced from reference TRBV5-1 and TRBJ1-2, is KAGVTQTPRYLIKTRGQQVTLSCSPISGHRSVSWYQQTPGQGLQFLFEYFSETQRNKGNFPGRFSGRQFSNSRSEMNVSTLELGDSALYLCASSLAYGGEAYGYTFGSGTRLTVV.

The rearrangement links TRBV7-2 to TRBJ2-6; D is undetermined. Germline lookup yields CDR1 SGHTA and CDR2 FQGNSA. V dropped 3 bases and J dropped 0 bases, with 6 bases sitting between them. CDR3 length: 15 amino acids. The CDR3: CASSFSSSGANVLTF. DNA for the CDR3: TGTGCCAGCAGCTTCTCGAGCTCTGGGGCCAACGTCCTGACTTTC. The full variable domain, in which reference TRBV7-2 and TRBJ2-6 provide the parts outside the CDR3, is GAGVSQSPSNKVTEKGKDVELRCDPISGHTALYWYRQSLGQGLEFLIYFQGNSAPDKSGLPSDRFSAERTGGSVSTLTIQRTQQEDSAVYLCASSFSSSGANVLTFGAGSRLTVL.

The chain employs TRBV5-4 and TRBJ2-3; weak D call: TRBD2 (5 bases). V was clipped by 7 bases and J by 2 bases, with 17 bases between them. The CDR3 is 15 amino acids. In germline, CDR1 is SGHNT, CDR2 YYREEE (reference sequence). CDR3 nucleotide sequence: TGTGCCAGCGCAAGCTTGGGAGTTTTCACAGATACGCAGTATTTT. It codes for CASASLGVFTDTQYF.

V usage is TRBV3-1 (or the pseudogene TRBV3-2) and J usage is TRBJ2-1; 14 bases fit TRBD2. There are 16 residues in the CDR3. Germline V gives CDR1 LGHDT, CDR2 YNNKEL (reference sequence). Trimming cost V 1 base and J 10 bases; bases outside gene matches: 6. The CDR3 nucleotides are TGTGCCAGCAGCCAAGGACTAGCGGGGGGGCTCAAGGAGCAGTTCTTC. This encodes CASSQGLAGGLKEQFF.

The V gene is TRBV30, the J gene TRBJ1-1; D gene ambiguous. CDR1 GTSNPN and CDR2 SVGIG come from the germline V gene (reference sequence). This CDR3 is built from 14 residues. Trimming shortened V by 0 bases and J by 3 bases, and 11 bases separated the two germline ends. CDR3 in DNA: TGTGCCTGGAGTGTCGGCAGCGGGGACACTGAAGCTTTCTTT. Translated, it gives CAWSVGSGDTEAFF.

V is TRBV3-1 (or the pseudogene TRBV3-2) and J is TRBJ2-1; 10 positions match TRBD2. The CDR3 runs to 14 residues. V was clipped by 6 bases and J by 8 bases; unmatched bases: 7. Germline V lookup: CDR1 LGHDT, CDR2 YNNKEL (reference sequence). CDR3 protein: CASRSSGGADEQFF. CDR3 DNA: TGTGCCAGCAGATCAAGCGGGGGGGCCGATGAGCAGTTCTTC.

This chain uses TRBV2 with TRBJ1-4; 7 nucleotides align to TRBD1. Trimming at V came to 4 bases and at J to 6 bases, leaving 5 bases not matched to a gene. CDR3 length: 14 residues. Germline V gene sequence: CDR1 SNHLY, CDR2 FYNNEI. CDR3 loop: CASSGRTGYEKLFF. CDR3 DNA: TGTGCCAGCAGTGGACGGACAGGTTATGAAAAACTGTTTTTT.

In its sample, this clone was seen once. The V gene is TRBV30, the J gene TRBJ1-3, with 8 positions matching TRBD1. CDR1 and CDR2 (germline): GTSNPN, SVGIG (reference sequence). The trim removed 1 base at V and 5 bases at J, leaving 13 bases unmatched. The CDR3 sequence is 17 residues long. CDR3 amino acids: CAWSEFGQGSLRNTIYF. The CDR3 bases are TGTGCCTGGAGTGAATTCGGACAGGGAAGTTTGCGAAACACCATATATTTT.

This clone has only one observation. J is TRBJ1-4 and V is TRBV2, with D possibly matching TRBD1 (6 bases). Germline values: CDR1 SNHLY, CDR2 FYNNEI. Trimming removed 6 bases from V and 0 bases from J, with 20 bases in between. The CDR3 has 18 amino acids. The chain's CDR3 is CASRARPHREPTNEKLFF. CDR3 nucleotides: TGTGCCAGCAGGGCACGCCCCCACAGGGAACCAACTAATGAAAAACTGTTTTTT.